In its sample, the clone carrying this TCR beta chain was seen a few times. Its specificity is unknown. Trimming removed 9 bases at V and 4 bases at J, with 19 bases between. The CDR3 contains 15 residues. CDR1 is SNHLY, CDR2 FYNNEI, per germline. TCRdb re-called the reads through MiXCR, storing one row per CDR3 protein. The table includes 150,000 to 200,000 distinct CDR3 sequences, roughly 18% detected once. The record originates from a study of T cell repertoires in cytomegalovirus infection. Study summary: It can be stated that public TCR beta signatures indicated CMV infection as well as a matching HLA type. The study, taken as a whole, reports: Accumulated public TCR beta family frequency recognized individuals carrying CMV together with the relevant HLA.

This rearrangement joins TRBV2 to TRBJ2-1; tentatively, D is TRBD1 or TRBD2 (6 bases each). The receptor was isolated from a human donor in good health (CMV status not recorded). Some clones in this sample may be carry-over from other donors' samples. Sequencing input: CD8+ T cells from PBMCs. In nucleotides, the CDR3 is TGTGCCAGTAGACCACAGGGAGGTCTTTACAATGAGCAGTTCTTC. Translating it yields CASRPQGGLYNEQFF. Drawing the rest from reference TRBV2 and TRBJ2-1, the complete variable domain is EPEVTQTPSHQVTQMGQEVILRCVPISNHLYFYWYRQILGQKVEFLVSFYNNEISEKSEIFDDQFSVERPDGSNFTLKIRSTKLEDSAMYFCASRPQGGLYNEQFFGPGTRLTVL.